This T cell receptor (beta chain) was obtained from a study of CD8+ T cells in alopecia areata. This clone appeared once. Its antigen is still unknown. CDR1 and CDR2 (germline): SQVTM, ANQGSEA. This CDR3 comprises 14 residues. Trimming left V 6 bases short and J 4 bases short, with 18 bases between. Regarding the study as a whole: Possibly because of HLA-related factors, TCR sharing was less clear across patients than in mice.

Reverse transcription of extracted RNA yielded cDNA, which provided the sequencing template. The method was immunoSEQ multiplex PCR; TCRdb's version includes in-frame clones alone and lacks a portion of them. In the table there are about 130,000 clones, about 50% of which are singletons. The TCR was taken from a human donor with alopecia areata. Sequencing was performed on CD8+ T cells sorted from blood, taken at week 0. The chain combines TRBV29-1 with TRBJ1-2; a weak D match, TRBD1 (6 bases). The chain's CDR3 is CSVKDLGGLYGYTF. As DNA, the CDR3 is TGCAGCGTGAAGGACCTCGGGGGGCTCTATGGCTACACCTTC. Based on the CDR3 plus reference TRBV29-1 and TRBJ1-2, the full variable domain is SAVISQKPSRDICQRGTSLTIQCQVDSQVTMMFWYRQQPGQSLTLIATANQGSEATYESGFVIDKFPISRPNLTFSTLTVSNMSPEDSSIYLCSVKDLGGLYGYTFGSGTRLTVV.